This TCR beta chain emerged from a study of radiotherapy plus CTLA-4 blockade in lung cancer. Study summary: 15% to 20% of patients responded objectively, and roughly 30% achieved disease control. Study outcomes and limitations: Early blood T cell clone changes and increased post-radiation serum interferon-beta were reportedly the strongest response predictors. In blood, tumor-derived TCR clones expanded after radiotherapy plus ipilimumab.

Germline V gene lookup returns CDR1 SGHDN and CDR2 FVKESK. The CDR3 is made up of 12 amino acids. V was clipped by 1 base and J by 11 bases, with 9 bases between them. Focal radiation and CTLA-4 blockade (ipilimumab) were tested in chemo-refractory metastatic non-small-cell lung cancer patients. Measured with immunoSEQ multiplex PCR; TCRdb has only the in-frame clones, and not every one. The table has some 78,000 clones, around nine tenths seen once. This clone showed up just once. Its antigen is currently unknown. This sequence joins TRBV14 and TRBJ2-1; D ambiguous. Sequences were derived from peripheral blood, sampled from a patient treated with radiotherapy plus ipilimumab. The receptor's source is a human donor with non-small cell lung cancer who had stable disease on radiotherapy plus ipilimumab. The CDR3 sequence is CASSQGLPKQFF. The CDR3, as DNA: TGTGCCAGCAGCCAAGGGCTTCCGAAGCAGTTCTTC.